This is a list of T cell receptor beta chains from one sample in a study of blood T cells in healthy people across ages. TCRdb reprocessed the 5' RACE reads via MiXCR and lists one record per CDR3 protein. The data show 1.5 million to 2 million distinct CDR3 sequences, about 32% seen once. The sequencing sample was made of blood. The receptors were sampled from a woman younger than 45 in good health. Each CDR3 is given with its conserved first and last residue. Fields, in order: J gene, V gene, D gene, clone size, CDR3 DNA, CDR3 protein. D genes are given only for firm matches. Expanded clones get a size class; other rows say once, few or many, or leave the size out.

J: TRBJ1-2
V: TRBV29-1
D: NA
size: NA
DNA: TGCAGCGCTGGGGACAAGAACCCTAACTATGGCTACACCTTC
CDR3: CSAGDKNPNYGYTF

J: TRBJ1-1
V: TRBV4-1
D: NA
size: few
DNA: TGCGCCAGCAGCCAAAGGCCTGGGGGCGTCATGAACACTGAAGCTTTCTTT
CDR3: CASSQRPGGVMNTEAFF

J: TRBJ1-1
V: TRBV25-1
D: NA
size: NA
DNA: TGTGCCAGCAGTGAATCCCCCCAATTAGGAGCTTTCTTT
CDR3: CASSESPQLGAFF

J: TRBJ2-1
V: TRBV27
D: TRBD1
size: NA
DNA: TGTGCCAGCAGTTCATGGGGACAGGGCCATGAGCAGTTCTTC
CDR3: CASSSWGQGHEQFF

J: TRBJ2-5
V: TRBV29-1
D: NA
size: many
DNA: TGCAGCGTGGGGACTGGAGAGACCCAGTACTTC
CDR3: CSVGTGETQYF

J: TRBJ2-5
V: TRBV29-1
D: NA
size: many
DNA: TGCAGCGTTGAAGTACCACCCTATGGGGTACTAGAGACCCAGTACTTC
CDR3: CSVEVPPYGVLETQYF

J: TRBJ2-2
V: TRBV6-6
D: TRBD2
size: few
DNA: TGTGCCAGCAGTTACTCCCGCGGGGGGGCCACCGGGGAGCTGTTTTTT
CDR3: CASSYSRGGATGELFF

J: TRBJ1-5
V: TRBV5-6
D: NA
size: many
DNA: TGTGCCAGCAGCCTTAAAAACTCGCTTACTCAGCCCCAGCATTTT
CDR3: CASSLKNSLTQPQHF

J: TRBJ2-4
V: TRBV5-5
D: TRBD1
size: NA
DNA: TGTGCCAGCAGCTACTCAGGGGGCTCGGTCAAAAACATTCAGTACTTC
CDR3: CASSYSGGSVKNIQYF

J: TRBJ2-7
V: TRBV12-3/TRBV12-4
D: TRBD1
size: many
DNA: TGTGCCAGCAGTTCCCGGGACAGGGATGGGTACGAGCAGTACTTC
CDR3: CASSSRDRDGYEQYF

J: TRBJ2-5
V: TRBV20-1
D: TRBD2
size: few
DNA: TGCAGTACCGGGGGGGGAAGCCAAGAGACCCAGTACTTC
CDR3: CSTGGGSQETQYF

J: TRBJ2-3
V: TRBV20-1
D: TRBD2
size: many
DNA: TGCAGTGCCACGACTAGCGGGGCTTTAGATACGCAGTATTTT
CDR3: CSATTSGALDTQYF

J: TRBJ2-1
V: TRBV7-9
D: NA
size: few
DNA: TGTGCCAGCATAAAGGGGGCTAGCGGGCCGTTAACCTACAATGAGCAGTTCTTC
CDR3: CASIKGASGPLTYNEQFF

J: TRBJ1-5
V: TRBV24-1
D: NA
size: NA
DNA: TGTGCTACCAGTGATCGGCGGCAGGGGTTGGGGCCCCAGCATTTT
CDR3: CATSDRRQGLGPQHF

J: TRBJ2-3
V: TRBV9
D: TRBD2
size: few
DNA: TGTGCCAGCAGCGTAGTGGGGACTAGCGGGGTCCCAGATACGCAGTATTTT
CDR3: CASSVVGTSGVPDTQYF

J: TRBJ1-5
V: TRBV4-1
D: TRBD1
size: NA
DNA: TGCGCCAGCAGCCCGCGGACAGGGAATATCAATCAGCCCCAGCATTTT
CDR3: CASSPRTGNINQPQHF

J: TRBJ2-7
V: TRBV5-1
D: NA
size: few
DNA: TGCGCCAGCAGCTTTCAACAGGGCACCTACGAGCAGTACTTC
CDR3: CASSFQQGTYEQYF

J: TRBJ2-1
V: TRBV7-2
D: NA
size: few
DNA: TGTGCCAGCAGCTTAACTCCGCAAGGTTTAGCGTTCTTC
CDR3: CASSLTPQGLAFF

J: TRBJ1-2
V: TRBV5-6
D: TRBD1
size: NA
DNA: TGTGCCAGCAGCCCGGGTAGAGGGGGCCATGGCTACACCTTC
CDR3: CASSPGRGGHGYTF

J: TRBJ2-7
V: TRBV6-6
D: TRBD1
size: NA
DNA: TGTGCCAGCAGACTACAGGGGGCTGCCTACGAGCAGTACTTC
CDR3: CASRLQGAAYEQYF

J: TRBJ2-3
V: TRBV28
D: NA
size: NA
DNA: TGTGCCAGCAGTTTAGTCGGGAGAGGTATAGATACGCAGTATTTT
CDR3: CASSLVGRGIDTQYF

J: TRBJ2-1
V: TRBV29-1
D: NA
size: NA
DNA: TGCAGCGCAACCGTAACTAGGTCCTACAATGAGCAGTTCTTC
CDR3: CSATVTRSYNEQFF

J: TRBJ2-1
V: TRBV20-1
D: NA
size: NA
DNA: TGCAGTGCTAGAAGAGGAACGGACCCATACAACGAGCAGTTCTTC
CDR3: CSARRGTDPYNEQFF

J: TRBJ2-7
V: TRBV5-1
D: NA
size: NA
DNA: TGCGCCAGCAGCTTGGCCGAGTCGGCCTACGAGCAGTACTTC
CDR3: CASSLAESAYEQYF

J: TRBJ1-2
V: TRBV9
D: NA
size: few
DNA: TGTGCCAGCAGCGGGGACGACGGAGGCTACACCTTC
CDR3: CASSGDDGGYTF

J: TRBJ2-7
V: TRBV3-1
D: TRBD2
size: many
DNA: TGTGCCAGCAGCTCCGGGACTAGCGGGAGGATCTACGAGCAGTACTTC
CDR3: CASSSGTSGRIYEQYF

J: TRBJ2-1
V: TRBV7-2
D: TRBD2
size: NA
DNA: TGTGCCAGCAGCCCGCGATCAGACCGCTCTAGCGGGAGGACATACAATGAGCAGTTCTTC
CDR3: CASSPRSDRSSGRTYNEQFF

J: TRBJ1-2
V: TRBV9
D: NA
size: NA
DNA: TGTGCCAGCAGCGTAAGACAGGAGGGGATGGACTATGGCTACACCTTC
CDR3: CASSVRQEGMDYGYTF

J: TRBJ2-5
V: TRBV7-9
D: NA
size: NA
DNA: TGTGCCAGCAGCTCGCCCCCCCAGGCGGAGCGAGAGACCCAGTACTTC
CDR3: CASSSPPQAERETQYF

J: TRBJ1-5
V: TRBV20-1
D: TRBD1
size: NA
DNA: TGCAGTGCTAGAGATCCCGGAGGGGGCGGTCAGCCCCAGCATTTT
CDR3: CSARDPGGGGQPQHF

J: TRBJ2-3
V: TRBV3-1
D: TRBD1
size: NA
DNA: TGTGCCAGCAGCGACCCGGACAGGGGGCGATGGAACACAGATACGCAGTATTTT
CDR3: CASSDPDRGRWNTDTQYF

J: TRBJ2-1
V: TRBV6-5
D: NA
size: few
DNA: TGTGCCAGCCTCCCGTCCAGCGGCTCCTACAATGAGCAGTTCTTC
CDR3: CASLPSSGSYNEQFF

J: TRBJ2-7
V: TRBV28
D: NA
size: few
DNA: TGTGCCAGCATGCCCAGGACACCCTACGAGCAGTACTTC
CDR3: CASMPRTPYEQYF

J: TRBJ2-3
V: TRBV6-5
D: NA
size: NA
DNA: TGTGCCAGCAGTCCGACTCGACCCGCGCAGTATTTT
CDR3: CASSPTRPAQYF

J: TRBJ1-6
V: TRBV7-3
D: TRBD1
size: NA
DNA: TGTGCCAGCAGCTTAACGGGACAGATAGATTCACCCCTCCACTTT
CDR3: CASSLTGQIDSPLHF

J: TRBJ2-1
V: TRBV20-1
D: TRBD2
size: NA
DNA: TGCAGTGCTAGGGGACTAGGCGGTAATGAGCAGTTCTTC
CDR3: CSARGLGGNEQFF

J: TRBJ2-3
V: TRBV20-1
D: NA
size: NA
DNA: TGCAGTGCTGACGTAGCGCACCTGGGAACAGATACGCAGTATTTT
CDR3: CSADVAHLGTDTQYF

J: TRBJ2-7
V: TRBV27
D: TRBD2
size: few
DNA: TGTGCCAGCAGTTTCGAGCGGGAGGCCCCCTACGAGCAGTACTTC
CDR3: CASSFEREAPYEQYF

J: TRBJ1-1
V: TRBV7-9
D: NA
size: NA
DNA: TGTGCCAGCAGCTTAGCGGTCGGAAACCAAGCTTTCTTT
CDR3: CASSLAVGNQAFF

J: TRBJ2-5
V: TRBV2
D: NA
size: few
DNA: TGTGCCAGCATACAGGGGGGGCAAGAGACCCAGTACTTC
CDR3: CASIQGGQETQYF

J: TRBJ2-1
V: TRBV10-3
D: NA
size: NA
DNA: TGTGCCATCAGTCCCGGGCCAAATGAGCAGTTCTTC
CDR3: CAISPGPNEQFF

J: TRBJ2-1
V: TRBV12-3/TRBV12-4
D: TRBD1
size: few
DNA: TGTGCCAGCAGGACTCCCGGGACAGGGATCGATGAGCAGTTCTTC
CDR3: CASRTPGTGIDEQFF

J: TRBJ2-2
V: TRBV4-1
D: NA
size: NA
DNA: TGCGCCAGCAGCCAAGAGCCGGGGGCGAACACCGGGGAGCTGTTTTTT
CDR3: CASSQEPGANTGELFF

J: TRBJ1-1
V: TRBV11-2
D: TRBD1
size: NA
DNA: TGTGCCAGCAGTTCCCGCCGGGACAGAAAATTCACTGAAGCTTTCTTT
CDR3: CASSSRRDRKFTEAFF

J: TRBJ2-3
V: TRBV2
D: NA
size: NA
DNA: TGTGCCAGCAGTGATGCACGGCCAGCAGATACGCAGTATTTT
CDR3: CASSDARPADTQYF

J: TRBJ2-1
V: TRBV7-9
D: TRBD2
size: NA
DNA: TGTGCCAGCAGCTCCAGCACTAGCGGGGAGTACACCTCCTACAATGAGCAGTTCTTC
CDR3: CASSSSTSGEYTSYNEQFF